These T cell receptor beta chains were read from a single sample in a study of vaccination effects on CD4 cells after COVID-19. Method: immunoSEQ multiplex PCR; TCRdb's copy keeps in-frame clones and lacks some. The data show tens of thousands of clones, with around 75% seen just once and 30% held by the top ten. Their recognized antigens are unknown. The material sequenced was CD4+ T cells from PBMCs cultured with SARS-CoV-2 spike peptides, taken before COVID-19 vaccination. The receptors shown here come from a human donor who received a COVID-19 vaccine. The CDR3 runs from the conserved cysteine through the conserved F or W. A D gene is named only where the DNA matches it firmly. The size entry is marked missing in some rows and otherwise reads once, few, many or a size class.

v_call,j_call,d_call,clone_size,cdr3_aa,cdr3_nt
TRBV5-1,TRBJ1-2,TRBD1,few,CASTKDRDNYGYTF,TGCGCCAGCACCAAAGACAGGGATAATTATGGCTACACCTTC
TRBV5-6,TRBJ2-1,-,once,CASSRKWGSNEQFF,TGTGCCAGCAGTCGTAAGTGGGGCAGCAATGAGCAGTTCTTC
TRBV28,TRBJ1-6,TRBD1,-,CASSLAGGYNSPLHF,TGTGCCAGCAGTTTGGCAGGGGGTTATAATTCACCCCTCCACTTT
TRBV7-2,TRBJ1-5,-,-,CASSLFGTSNQPQHF,TGTGCCAGCAGCTTATTTGGCACAAGCAATCAGCCCCAGCATTTT
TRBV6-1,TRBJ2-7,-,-,CASSEQGLYEQYF,TGTGCCAGCAGTGAACAGGGTCTCTACGAGCAGTACTTC
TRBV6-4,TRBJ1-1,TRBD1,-,CASSGRDRGWDTEAFF,TGTGCCAGCAGCGGCCGGGACAGGGGATGGGACACTGAAGCTTTCTTT
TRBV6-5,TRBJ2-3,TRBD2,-,CASRPGGRNTQYF,TGTGCCAGCAGGCCGGGGGGGAGAAATACGCAGTATTTT
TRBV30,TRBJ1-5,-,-,CAWSKGVGNQPQHF,TGTGCCTGGAGTAAAGGGGTTGGTAATCAGCCCCAGCATTTT
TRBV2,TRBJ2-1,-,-,CASSLLLGALNEQFF,TGTGCCAGCAGCCTTCTATTGGGCGCCCTGAATGAGCAGTTCTTC
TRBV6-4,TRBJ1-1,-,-,CASSSVGGHTEAFF,TGTGCCAGCAGCTCCGTTGGGGGCCACACTGAAGCTTTCTTT
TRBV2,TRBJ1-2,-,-,CASSEQTANYGYTF,TGTGCCAGCAGTGAACAGACTGCTAACTATGGCTACACCTTC
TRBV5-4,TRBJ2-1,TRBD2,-,CASSLVGTSEFF,TGTGCCAGCAGCTTGGTGGGGACTAGCGAGTTCTTC
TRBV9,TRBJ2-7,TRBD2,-,CASSVAITSGGAPYEQYF,TGTGCCAGCAGCGTAGCTATCACTAGCGGGGGGGCCCCCTACGAGCAGTACTTC
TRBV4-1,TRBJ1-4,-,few,CASSQGWNEKLFF,TGCGCCAGCAGCCAAGGCTGGAATGAAAAACTGTTTTTT
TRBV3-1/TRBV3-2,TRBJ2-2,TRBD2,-,CASSQEAGGIGELFF,TGTGCCAGCAGCCAAGAAGCGGGAGGGATCGGGGAGCTGTTTTTT
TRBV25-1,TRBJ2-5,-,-,CASSASWGSQETQYF,TGTGCCAGCAGTGCCTCCTGGGGCAGCCAAGAGACCCAGTACTTC
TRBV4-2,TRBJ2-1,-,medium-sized,CASSQEVVAGGNEQFF,TGTGCCAGCAGCCAAGAGGTTGTCGCTGGGGGCAATGAGCAGTTCTTC
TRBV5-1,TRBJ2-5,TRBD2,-,CASSRGSGRGETQYF,TGCGCCAGCAGCCGAGGGAGCGGGAGAGGGGAGACCCAGTACTTC
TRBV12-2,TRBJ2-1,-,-,CASRSKGGGTSGKRNEQFF,TGTGCAAGTCGCTCTAAGGGCGGGGGGACTAGCGGGAAGAGAAATGAGCAGTTCTTC
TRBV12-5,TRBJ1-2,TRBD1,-,CASGDRANYGYTF,TGTGCTAGTGGCGACAGGGCCAACTATGGCTACACCTTC
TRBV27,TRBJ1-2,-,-,CASRQANYGYTF,TGTGCCAGCAGACAGGCTAACTATGGCTACACCTTC
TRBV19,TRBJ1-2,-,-,CASSISPGGVSYGYTF,TGTGCCAGTAGTATATCCCCGGGGGGTGTAAGCTATGGCTACACCTTC
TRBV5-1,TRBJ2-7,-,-,CASSLDGTPPYEQYF,TGCGCCAGCAGCTTGGACGGGACGCCGCCTTACGAGCAGTACTTC
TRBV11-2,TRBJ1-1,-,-,CASSVIRAENTEAFF,TGTGCCAGCAGCGTTATTAGGGCGGAGAACACTGAAGCTTTCTTT
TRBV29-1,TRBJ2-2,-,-,CSVVRDTNTGELFF,TGCAGCGTCGTTAGGGACACGAACACCGGGGAGCTGTTTTTT
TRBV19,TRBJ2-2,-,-,CASSAGATGELFF,TGTGCCAGTTCCGCAGGGGCGACCGGGGAGCTGTTTTTT
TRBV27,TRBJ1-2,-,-,CASSSPGRYGYTF,TGTGCCAGCAGCTCCCCAGGAAGATATGGCTACACCTTC
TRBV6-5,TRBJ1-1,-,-,CASRSTENTEAFF,TGTGCCAGCAGGAGTACAGAGAACACTGAAGCTTTCTTT
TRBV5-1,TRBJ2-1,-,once,CASSLMNEQFF,TGCGCCAGCAGCTTAATGAATGAGCAGTTCTTC
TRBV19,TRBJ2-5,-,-,CASSQTGAGETQYF,TGTGCCAGTAGTCAGACCGGGGCAGGGGAGACCCAGTACTTC
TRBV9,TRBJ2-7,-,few,CASSPRWGSPYEQYF,TGTGCCAGCAGCCCCCGATGGGGGTCCCCCTACGAGCAGTACTTC
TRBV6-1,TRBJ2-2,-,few,CASSEDSTGELFF,TGTGCCAGCAGTGAAGACAGTACCGGGGAGCTGTTTTTT
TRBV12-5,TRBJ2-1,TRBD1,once,CASGLVPSEITGTGIYNEQFF,TGTGCTAGTGGTTTGGTCCCTTCTGAAATCACCGGGACAGGGATTTACAATGAGCAGTTCTTC
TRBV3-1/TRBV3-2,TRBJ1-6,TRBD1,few,CASSHDRASPLHF,TGTGCCAGCAGCCATGACAGGGCCTCACCCCTCCACTTT
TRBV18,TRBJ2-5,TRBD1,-,CASSLRQGSMETQYF,TGTGCCAGCTCCCTCCGACAGGGGAGTATGGAGACCCAGTACTTC
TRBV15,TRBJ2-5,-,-,CATSRAPLSETQYF,TGTGCCACCAGCAGAGCACCACTATCGGAGACCCAGTACTTC
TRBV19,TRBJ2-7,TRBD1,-,CASSPQGAFYEQYF,TGTGCCAGTAGTCCCCAGGGGGCATTCTACGAGCAGTACTTC
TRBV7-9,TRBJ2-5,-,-,CASSLVSGQETQYF,TGTGCCAGCAGCTTAGTGAGCGGTCAAGAGACCCAGTACTTC
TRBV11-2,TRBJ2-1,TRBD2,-,CASSQRPRLAQEDEQFF,TGTGCCAGCAGTCAAAGGCCCAGACTAGCGCAAGAAGATGAGCAGTTCTTC
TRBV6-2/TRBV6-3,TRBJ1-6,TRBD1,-,CASSFGQGNSPLHF,TGTGCCAGCAGTTTTGGACAGGGGAATTCACCCCTCCACTTT
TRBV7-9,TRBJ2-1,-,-,CASSLVGGGGREQFF,TGTGCCAGCAGCTTAGTAGGTGGGGGCGGTCGAGAGCAGTTCTTC
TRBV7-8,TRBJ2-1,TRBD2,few,CASSLPRRGSSYNEQFF,TGTGCCAGCAGCCTACCAAGGCGGGGGAGCTCCTACAATGAGCAGTTCTTC
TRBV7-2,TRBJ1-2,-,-,CASSLEANYGYTF,TGTGCCAGCAGCTTAGAGGCTAACTATGGCTACACCTTC
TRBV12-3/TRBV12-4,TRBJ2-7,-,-,CASSSYYEQYF,TGTGCCAGCAGTTCCTACTACGAGCAGTACTTC
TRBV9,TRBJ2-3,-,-,CASSGGPDTQYF,TGTGCCAGCAGCGGGGGGCCAGATACGCAGTATTTT
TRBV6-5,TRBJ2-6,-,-,CASSPDAGANVLTF,TGTGCCAGCAGTCCGGACGCTGGGGCCAACGTCCTGACTTTC
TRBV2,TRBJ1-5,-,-,CASSEWAGGGNQPQHF,TGTGCCAGCAGTGAATGGGCCGGCGGGGGCAATCAGCCCCAGCATTTT
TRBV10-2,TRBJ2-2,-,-,CASSESGGTGELFF,TGCGCCAGCAGTGAGTCGGGCGGCACCGGGGAGCTGTTTTTT
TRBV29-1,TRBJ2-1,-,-,CSVFFYNEQFF,TGCAGCGTTTTTTTCTACAATGAGCAGTTCTTC
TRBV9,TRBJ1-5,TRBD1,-,CASSVGSGGDQPQHF,TGTGCCAGCAGCGTAGGGTCAGGGGGCGACCAGCCCCAGCATTTT
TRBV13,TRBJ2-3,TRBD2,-,CASSPPGLAGGTDTQYF,TGTGCCAGCAGCCCCCCTGGACTAGCGGGAGGCACAGATACGCAGTATTTT